The 17 T cell receptor beta chains in this list originate from one sample, sequenced in a study of control samples from healthy donors and cancer patients. Data came from immunoSEQ multiplex PCR; TCRdb stores just in-frame clones and leaves some out. Counted here are tens of thousands of clones, roughly 80% occurring once; the ten biggest clones make up around 9.1%. The sample taken for sequencing was blood. Receptors were obtained from a man aged 65 to 85 in good health.

V is TRBV5-6 and J is TRBJ2-7; D is unclear. Trimming took 0 bases from V and 7 from J, leaving 14 bases between them. CDR3 length: 14 residues. Germline CDR1 is SGHDT and CDR2 is YYEEEE. DNA for the CDR3: TGTGCCAGCAGCTTGGGGATCCGGTTCTGGGAGCAGTACTTC. Its translation is CASSLGIRFWEQYF.

The J gene is TRBJ2-2, the V gene TRBV5-1, with 8 bases that match TRBD1. The J segment lost 1 base and the V segment lost 1 base, leaving 6 bases of the junction unmatched. This CDR3 comprises 17 residues. Germline V gene lookup returns CDR1 SGHRS and CDR2 YFSETQ. CDR3 in amino acids: CASSLYFGTGNTGELFF. Here the CDR3 DNA reads TGCGCCAGCAGCTTGTATTTTGGGACAGGGAACACCGGGGAGCTGTTTTTT.

V usage is TRBV5-1 and J usage is TRBJ1-2; D is possibly TRBD1 (5 bases). V was shortened by 4 bases and J by 2 bases, with 12 bases between the two germline ends. From germline, CDR1 is SGHRS and CDR2 YFSETQ. This CDR3 is 14 amino acids long. The DNA for the CDR3 is TGCGCCAGCAGCCGGGGGACGGGGAACTATGGCTACACCTTC. Encoded protein: CASSRGTGNYGYTF.

This clone was detected only once. In DNA form, the CDR3 reads TGTGCCAGCAGCTTAACAGGAAGGAATTCACCCCTCCACTTT. Its protein product is CASSLTGRNSPLHF. The chain has TRBV3-1 (or the pseudogene TRBV3-2) and TRBJ1-6; possibly TRBD1 for D (5 bases). There are 14 residues in the CDR3. Germline values: CDR1 LGHDT, CDR2 YNNKEL (reference sequence). V was trimmed by 5 bases and J by 7 bases, leaving 12 bases between them.

This chain's CDR3 is CASVPTGRGVYGYTF. The CDR3 region has the DNA TGTGCTAGTGTTCCCACGGGTCGGGGGGTCTATGGCTACACCTTC. J is TRBJ1-2 and V is TRBV12-5; possibly TRBD1 for D (5 bases). The V and J ends lost 7 bases and 4 bases respectively, with 19 bases between them. The CDR3 has 15 amino acids. The germline V gene has CDR1 LGHNT and CDR2 FRNRAP. Filled out from reference TRBV12-5 and TRBJ1-2, the complete variable domain reads DARVTQTPRHKVTEMGQEVTMRCQPILGHNTVFWYRQTMMQGLELLAYFRNRAPLDDSGMPKDRFSAEMPDATLATLKIQPSEPRDSAVYFCASVPTGRGVYGYTFGSGTRLTVV.

The chain recombines TRBV9 with TRBJ1-2, with 9 bases fitting TRBD1. This CDR3 region has 15 residues. V dropped 0 bases and J dropped 2; count of bases not matched to a gene: 2. The germline gives CDR1 SGDLS, CDR2 YYNGEE. CDR3 in DNA: TGTGCCAGCAGCGTAGTGGGGACAGGGAACTATGGCTACACCTTC. The encoded protein is CASSVVGTGNYGYTF.

This clone has only a few counts. The CDR3: CASGSGQRTVETQYF. DNA of the CDR3: TGTGCTAGTGGTTCTGGACAGCGAACGGTGGAGACCCAGTACTTC. The chain uses TRBV12-5 and TRBJ2-5; possible D gene TRBD1, 6 bases. Per the germline V gene, CDR1 is LGHNT and CDR2 is FRNRAP. V was pared by 4 bases and J by 5 bases, with 17 bases between. The CDR3 covers 15 residues.

CDR3 in DNA: TGTGCCAGCAGCTCGGCAGGGACAACAGATACGCAGTATTTT. Protein: CASSSAGTTDTQYF. The chain uses TRBV5-4 and TRBJ2-3, with D possibly being TRBD1 (6 bases). Germline V gives CDR1 SGHNT, CDR2 YYREEE (reference sequence). The CDR3 contains 14 residues. The V gene lost 3 bases and the J gene lost 3 bases, with 11 bases spanning the gap.

The J gene is TRBJ1-1, the V gene TRBV18; 8 bases match TRBD1. Trimming removed 3 bases from V and 1 base from J; junction bases left unmatched: 4. The CDR3 is made up of 15 amino acids. CDR1 is KGHSH and CDR2 is LQKENI in the germline V gene. This CDR3 is CASSPGQVRNTEAFF. Written as DNA, the CDR3 is TGTGCCAGCTCACCGGGACAGGTGAGGAACACTGAAGCTTTCTTT. The entire variable domain, with the rest obtained from reference TRBV18 and TRBJ1-1, is as follows: NAGVMQNPRHLVRRRGQEARLRCSPMKGHSHVYWYRQLPEEGLKFMVYLQKENIIDESGMPKERFSAEFPKEGPSILRIQQVVRGDSAAYFCASSPGQVRNTEAFFGQGTRLTVV.

The chain links TRBV6-5 to TRBJ1-5; D gene uncertain. Trimming cost V 2 bases and J 6 bases, with 8 bases left between them. Germline CDR1 MNHEY, CDR2 SVGAGI. CDR3 length: 13 residues. The CDR3 DNA sequence: TGTGCCAGCAGTTACAGATGGGGTCAGCCCCAGCATTTT. It encodes CASSYRWGQPQHF.

The chain recombines TRBV28 with TRBJ1-3; 9 positions match TRBD1. Trimming cost V 1 base and J 3 bases; bases outside gene matches: 4. This CDR3 has 16 amino acids. Germline V gene sequence: CDR1 MDHEN, CDR2 SYDVKM. CDR3 in amino acids: CASSLLGQGYGNTIYF. CDR3 DNA: TGTGCCAGCAGTTTATTGGGACAGGGCTATGGAAACACCATATATTTT.

This chain uses TRBV9 with TRBJ2-1; D remains unclear. V lost 0 bases, J lost 6 bases, and 10 bases lay in between. Germline-derived CDR1 and CDR2 are SGDLS and YYNGEE. The CDR3 runs to 14 residues. For the CDR3, the DNA is TGTGCCAGCAGCGTAGTCCCGGACGGCAATGAGCAGTTCTTC. As protein: CASSVVPDGNEQFF. Together with reference TRBV9 and TRBJ2-1, the CDR3 gives the full variable domain: DSGVTQTPKHLITATGQRVTLRCSPRSGDLSVYWYQQSLDQGLQFLIQYYNGEERAKGNILERFSAQQFPDLHSELNLSSLELGDSALYFCASSVVPDGNEQFFGPGTRLTVL.

The rearrangement uses TRBV5-1 and TRBJ2-3, with 11 bases lining up with TRBD2. This CDR3 comprises 15 residues. Trimming cost V 3 bases and J 4 bases; bases outside gene matches: 4. The germline V gene encodes CDR1 SGHRS and CDR2 YFSETQ. CDR3 sequence: CASSSPGLAADTQYF. The CDR3 DNA reads as TGCGCCAGCAGCTCGCCGGGACTAGCGGCAGATACGCAGTATTTT. Full variable domain (remainder filled in from reference TRBV5-1 and TRBJ2-3): KAGVTQTPRYLIKTRGQQVTLSCSPISGHRSVSWYQQTPGQGLQFLFEYFSETQRNKGNFPGRFSGRQFSNSRSEMNVSTLELGDSALYLCASSSPGLAADTQYFGPGTRLTVL.

The chain links TRBV10-2 to TRBJ2-5; 10 bases map to TRBD1. Trimming took 4 bases from V and 3 from J; bases not matched to a gene: 2. This CDR3 contains 14 residues. In germline, CDR1 is WSHSY, CDR2 SAAADI. The CDR3 here is CASSATGGEETQYF. For the CDR3, the DNA is TGCGCCAGCAGTGCGACAGGGGGCGAAGAGACCCAGTACTTC.

The gene calls are TRBV12-3 or TRBV12-4 and TRBJ2-5, with D uncertain. V was cut by 6 bases and J by 0 bases, with 8 bases left in between. The CDR3 is 13 residues long. The CDR3 DNA sequence: TGTGCCAGCAGACTACCATACCAAGAGACCCAGTACTTC. Translated: CASRLPYQETQYF.

The chain has TRBV7-9 and TRBJ1-4, with no clear D. V shed 2 bases and J shed 10 bases, with 11 bases lying between them. CDR1 SEHNR and CDR2 FQNEAQ come from the germline V gene (reference sequence). The CDR3 totals 13 residues. In DNA form, the CDR3 reads TGTGCCAGCAGCTTAATCGGGGAAGGAAAACTGTTTTTT. Amino acid sequence: CASSLIGEGKLFF.

Worth noting for this clone: This same CDR3 is encoded by further DNA sequences in the sample. This chain links TRBV5-5 with TRBJ1-1, with D possibly being TRBD1 (5 bases). The CDR3 contains 13 residues. Germline CDR1 reads SGHKS; CDR2 reads YYEKEE (reference sequence). V lost 0 bases, J lost 3 bases, and 6 bases lay in between. CDR3 coding DNA: TGTGCCAGCAGCTTGGTGGGGGACACTGAAGCTTTCTTT. Protein product: CASSLVGDTEAFF.